The 30 T cell receptor beta chains presented below share a single source sample, sequenced in a study of cytomegalovirus exposure and HLA in healthy donors. PCR employed 60 Vbeta and 13 Jbeta primers. Profiling relied on immunoSEQ multiplex PCR, and the TCRdb table lists in-frame clones only, not all of them. Of approximately 110,000 clones in the sample, 70% to 85% were seen once. Sequences were obtained from PBMCs. The receptors shown here come from a human donor in good health.

The chain uses TRBV6-6 and TRBJ1-4; 8 bases align to TRBD1. The junction had 7 bases not matched to a gene; V was cut back by 7 bases and J by 6 bases. Germline CDR1 reads MNHNY; CDR2 reads SVGAGI (reference sequence). CDR3 length equals 14 residues. The CDR3 DNA reads TGTGCCAGCATAAATCCAGGGGGCTATGAAAAACTGTTTTTT. It yields the protein CASINPGGYEKLFF.

A word on this clone: A read error may produce the germline difference seen at one junction end. J is TRBJ1-4 and V is TRBV7-9; D may be TRBD1 (6 bases). Per the germline V gene, CDR1 is SEHNR and CDR2 is FQNEAQ (reference sequence). This CDR3 contains 16 residues. CDR3 sequence reads: CSSSLGSQGYNEKLFF. As DNA, the CDR3 is TGTTCCAGCAGCTTAGGTTCACAGGGATATAATGAAAAACTGTTTTTT. The full variable domain, in which reference TRBV7-9 and TRBJ1-4 provide the parts outside the CDR3, is DTGVSQNPRHKITKRGQNVTFRCDPISEHNRLYWYRQTLGQGPEFLTYFQNEAQLEKSRLLSDRFSAERPKGSFSTLEIQRTEQGDSAMYLCSSSLGSQGYNEKLFFGSGTQLSVL.

The rearrangement links TRBV7-8 to TRBJ1-1; D is unclear. Germline CDR1 SGHVS, CDR2 FQNEAQ. The germline V and J ends were trimmed by 6 bases and 1 base, with 24 bases remaining between them. The CDR3 extends over 18 amino acids. The CDR3 region has the DNA TGTGCCAGCAGTGCTGACCCGGGCCCGGAGGGTTGGAACACTGAAGCTTTCTTT. The encoded protein is CASSADPGPEGWNTEAFF.

Here the CDR3 reads CAWSKRDSGYTF. The CDR3 nucleotides read TGTGCCTGGAGTAAAAGGGACAGCGGCTACACCTTC. The V call is TRBV30, the J call TRBJ1-2, with 7 bases lining up with TRBD1. Germline assignment: CDR1 GTSNPN and CDR2 SVGIG (reference sequence). The CDR3 covers 12 residues. V was clipped by 2 bases and J by 8 bases; unmatched bases: 5. Combining the CDR3 with reference TRBV30 and TRBJ1-2 gives the whole variable domain SQTIHQWPATLVQPVGSPLSLECTVEGTSNPNLYWYRQAAGRGLQLLFYSVGIGQISSEVPQNLSASRPQDRQFILSSKKLLLSDSGFYLCAWSKRDSGYTFGSGTRLTVV.

The chain joins TRBV27 to TRBJ2-1; perhaps TRBD2 as D (6 bases). The germline V gene encodes CDR1 MNHEY and CDR2 SMNVEV (reference sequence). V was trimmed by 2 bases and J by 4 bases, leaving 12 bases between them. The CDR3 is 15 residues long. This CDR3 is CASSLRTAGYNEQFF. The CDR3 DNA reads as TGTGCCAGCAGTTTAAGGACCGCGGGGTACAATGAGCAGTTCTTC.

This chain connects TRBV6-1 to TRBJ2-5, with 12 bases fitting TRBD2. Unmatched junction bases numbered 11, after V lost 4 bases and J lost 5 bases. The length of the CDR3 is 17 residues. Germline assignment: CDR1 MNHNS and CDR2 SASEGT. The CDR3 region has the DNA TGTGCCAGCAGTGGACTAGCGGGAGAGCCGGGGGGGGAGACCCAGTACTTC. Translated, it gives CASSGLAGEPGGETQYF.

This clone was seen more than once but under ten times. Within the sample, other DNA sequences also encode this same CDR3. The chain uses TRBV6-5 and TRBJ2-7; 9 nucleotides align to TRBD1. The V segment lost 5 bases and the J segment 4 bases; nucleotides outside the gene matches: 3. The germline gives CDR1 MNHEY, CDR2 SVGAGI. The CDR3 runs 13 residues. CDR3 sequence: CASSGDRGYEQYF. In DNA form, the CDR3 reads TGTGCCAGCAGTGGAGACAGGGGGTACGAGCAGTACTTC.

This rearrangement joins TRBV28 to TRBJ1-5, with a possible D match to TRBD1 (5 bases). Germline V gives CDR1 MDHEN, CDR2 SYDVKM. The CDR3 has 13 amino acids. V lost 8 bases and J 1 base, leaving 9 bases between the germline ends. As DNA, the CDR3 is TGTGCCAGCGGGGGGATGAGCAATCAGCCCCAGCATTTT. Its translation is CASGGMSNQPQHF.

This clone appeared once. The rearrangement links TRBV6-5 to TRBJ2-1; a possible D gene is TRBD2 (7 bases). In germline, CDR1 is MNHEY, CDR2 SVGAGI. Trimming stripped 2 bases from V and 9 bases from J, with 17 bases between. The CDR3 runs to 15 residues. In DNA, the CDR3 is TGTGCCAGCAGTTACCAGGGAGGGGGGTTGGGTGAGCAGTTCTTC. It specifies CASSYQGGGLGEQFF.

V and J are TRBV28 and TRBJ2-4; 14 positions match TRBD2. J was trimmed by 0 bases and V by 6 bases; bases with no gene match: 1. The CDR3 runs 16 residues. The germline V gene encodes CDR1 MDHEN and CDR2 SYDVKM. The CDR3 region is CASRGLAGGAKNIQYF. The CDR3 region has the DNA TGTGCCAGCAGAGGACTAGCGGGAGGAGCCAAAAACATTCAGTACTTC.

This clone was observed a handful of times. The chain links TRBV10-3 to TRBJ1-1; D might be TRBD1 (6 bases). Trimming took 6 bases from V and 1 from J, leaving 9 bases between them. The CDR3 length is 13 residues. Germline V gene sequence: CDR1 ENHRY, CDR2 SYGVKD. The CDR3: CAISQTGNTEAFF. CDR3 sequence (DNA): TGTGCCATCAGCCAGACAGGGAACACTGAAGCTTTCTTT.

The V call is TRBV20-1, the J call TRBJ1-1; D not certain. V was trimmed by 6 bases and J by 7 bases, leaving 12 bases between them. Looked up from germline, CDR1 is DFQATT and CDR2 is SNEGSKA (reference sequence). The CDR3 has 11 amino acids. The CDR3 spells CSAWETVEAFF. The DNA for the CDR3 is TGCAGTGCGTGGGAGACGGTTGAAGCTTTCTTT.

This clone was seen once. This chain connects TRBV5-6 to TRBJ1-4, with unresolved D. The CDR3 runs to 14 residues. The V end lost 0 bases, the J end lost 5 bases, and 8 bases lay between the germline ends. Per the germline V gene, CDR1 is SGHDT and CDR2 is YYEEEE. The DNA of the CDR3 is TGTGCCAGCAGCTTGGGAGGCAGAAATGAAAAACTGTTTTTT. Protein: CASSLGGRNEKLFF. Combining the CDR3 with reference TRBV5-6 and TRBJ1-4 gives the whole variable domain DAGVTQSPTHLIKTRGQQVTLRCSPKSGHDTVSWYQQALGQGPQFIFQYYEEEERQRGNFPDRFSGHQFPNYSSELNVNALLLGDSALYLCASSLGGRNEKLFFGSGTQLSVL.

The J gene is TRBJ2-7, the V gene TRBV9; 8 bases align to TRBD2. CDR1 is SGDLS and CDR2 is YYNGEE in the germline V gene. CDR3 length: 15 amino acids. Germline trimming cut 0 bases from V and 4 bases from J; bases unmatched to any gene: 6. The CDR3 sequence is CASSVDGGLDYEQYF. CDR3 nucleotide sequence: TGTGCCAGCAGCGTAGATGGGGGACTAGATTACGAGCAGTACTTC.

V is TRBV6-5 and J is TRBJ1-2, with TRBD1 matching 8 bases. Losses at the gene ends were 6 bases for V and 3 bases for J; bases not matched to a gene: 3. This CDR3 region has 13 residues. Germline V lookup: CDR1 MNHEY, CDR2 SVGAGI. The CDR3 DNA is TGTGCCAGCAGCAAGGGACAGGACTATGGCTACACCTTC. This encodes CASSKGQDYGYTF.

The chain uses TRBV29-1 and TRBJ1-5; 9 bases align to TRBD1. CDR3 length: 12 amino acids. Germline trimming cut 6 bases from V and 4 bases from J; bases unmatched to any gene: 1. CDR1 and CDR2 from the germline V gene are SQVTM and ANQGSEA. The CDR3 DNA is TGCAGCGTCGGACAGGGGAATCAGCCCCAGCATTTT. It is translated as CSVGQGNQPQHF.

The chain couples TRBV5-1 to TRBJ2-3; 7 nucleotides line up with TRBD1. With 2 bases clipped from V and 4 bases from J, the junction kept 10 bases outside the gene matches. This CDR3 is built from 16 residues. The germline CDR1 and CDR2 sequences are SGHRS and YFSETQ. CDR3 sequence: CASSFFSRGGPDTQYF. DNA of the CDR3: TGCGCCAGCAGCTTCTTTTCCCGAGGGGGCCCAGATACGCAGTATTTT.

V usage is TRBV7-9 and J usage is TRBJ2-7; tentative D call: TRBD1 (8 bases). The CDR3 runs 15 residues. Trimming removed 11 bases at V and 2 bases at J, with 22 bases between. CDR1 is SEHNR, CDR2 FQNEAQ, per germline (reference sequence). The CDR3 region has the DNA TGTGCCGGTGGCCAGGGGGGGACAGGAACCTACGAGCAGTACTTC. As protein: CAGGQGGTGTYEQYF.

The chain carries TRBV6-5 and TRBJ1-1; tentatively, D is TRBD1 (5 bases). Trimming removed 6 bases from V and 1 base from J, with 9 bases in between. Germline V gene data show CDR1 as MNHEY and CDR2 as SVGAGI. CDR3 size: 13 residues. The DNA of the CDR3 is TGTGCCAGCAGCTCCGGGGGGAACACTGAAGCTTTCTTT. Protein sequence: CASSSGGNTEAFF.

This clone was seen only a few times. V is TRBV9 and J is TRBJ2-3; TRBD2 is a possible D gene (5 bases). Trimming took off 5 bases at V and 4 bases at J, with 8 bases between the two ends. The CDR3 runs to 12 residues. Germline V lookup: CDR1 SGDLS, CDR2 YYNGEE. DNA for the CDR3: TGTGCCAGCAGTTTCGGGGCAGATACGCAGTATTTT. Translation gives CASSFGADTQYF.

This clone was observed a few times. This rearrangement joins TRBV7-8 to TRBJ2-7; 7 nucleotides line up with TRBD2. V lost 0 bases and J lost 2; bases outside the gene matches: 10. The CDR3 spans 17 residues. Germline values: CDR1 SGHVS, CDR2 FQNEAQ. CDR3 sequence reads: CASSLASAGNAPYEQYF. CDR3 in DNA: TGTGCCAGCAGCTTAGCGTCAGCGGGAAACGCCCCCTACGAGCAGTACTTC.

The rearrangement joins TRBV7-9 to TRBJ1-2; D possibly corresponds to TRBD1 (5 bases). CDR1 is SEHNR and CDR2 is FQNEAQ in the germline V gene (reference sequence). The CDR3 has 15 residues. V lost 1 base and J lost 4, with 13 bases in between. The CDR3 DNA is TGTGCCAGCAGCTTAGAGTCCGGAACAGGCTATGGCTACACCTTC. Protein sequence: CASSLESGTGYGYTF.

The V call is TRBV10-1, the J call TRBJ1-1, with 7 bases aligning to TRBD1. Unmatched junction bases numbered 10, after V lost 4 bases and J lost 2 bases. Germline V gives CDR1 WNHNN, CDR2 SYGVQD (reference sequence). There are 16 residues in the CDR3. The CDR3: CASSARTGGSNTEAFF. The CDR3 DNA reads TGCGCCAGCAGTGCTCGGACAGGAGGATCAAACACTGAAGCTTTCTTT.

This clone showed up just once. The rearrangement joins TRBV6-1 to TRBJ1-4, with D possibly TRBD1 on 6 matching bases. Trimming took 1 base from V and 3 from J, leaving 9 bases between them. The CDR3 runs to 15 residues. CDR1 is MNHNS and CDR2 is SASEGT in the germline V gene. The CDR3 DNA reads TGTGCCAGCAGTGAAGGCACAGGGTCTAATGAAAAACTGTTTTTT. Encoded protein: CASSEGTGSNEKLFF.

This chain links TRBV7-8 with TRBJ2-7; TRBD2 might be the D (6 bases). V lost 2 bases, J lost 4 bases, and 15 bases lay in between. The CDR3 sequence is 15 residues long. Germline assignment: CDR1 SGHVS and CDR2 FQNEAQ. The CDR3 nucleotides read TGTGCCAGCAGCTTAAGGGACTCGCCTCGGTACGAGCAGTACTTC. Translating gives CASSLRDSPRYEQYF.

The genes are TRBV2 and TRBJ2-5; D call uncertain. V was pared by 7 bases and J by 9 bases, with 15 bases between. The CDR3 totals 12 residues. The germline gives CDR1 SNHLY, CDR2 FYNNEI. The CDR3 region has the DNA TGTGCCAGCACCGAACCTCGGTCGGCCCAGTACTTC. Amino acid sequence: CASTEPRSAQYF.

This sequence joins TRBV19 and TRBJ2-5; 13 nucleotides match TRBD2. The CDR3 runs 16 residues. Germline assignment: CDR1 LNHDA and CDR2 SQIVND (reference sequence). Germline trimming cut 5 bases from V and 6 bases from J; bases unmatched to any gene: 9. CDR3 coding DNA: TGTGCCAGTAGTCCCCGGACTAGCGGGAGTTCCAAGACCCAGTACTTC. This gives the protein CASSPRTSGSSKTQYF.

This clone occurred once. The genes are TRBV29-1 and TRBJ2-1; tentative D call: TRBD2 (5 bases). Trimming cost V 3 bases and J 7 bases, with 13 bases left between them. The CDR3 sequence is 13 residues long. The germline gives CDR1 SQVTM, CDR2 ANQGSEA. The CDR3 loop reads CSVEETTTNEQFF. The CDR3, as DNA: TGCAGCGTTGAGGAGACTACAACGAATGAGCAGTTCTTC.

This clone came up once. This chain's CDR3 is CASSLGEGESYEQYF. In nucleotides, the CDR3 is TGTGCCAGCAGCTTAGGGGAGGGAGAGTCCTACGAGCAGTACTTC. The chain joins TRBV11-3 to TRBJ2-7, with TRBD2 matching over 7 bases. The CDR3 spans 15 residues. Trimming took 1 base from V and 1 from J; bases not matched to a gene: 4. CDR1 is SGHNT and CDR2 is YENEEA in the germline V gene.

The rearrangement links TRBV6-4 to TRBJ2-3; D not certain. The CDR3 loop spans 14 amino acids. The germline V and J ends were trimmed by 0 bases and 1 base, with 5 bases remaining between them. Germline V lookup: CDR1 MRHNA, CDR2 SNTAGT. Written as DNA, the CDR3 is TGTGCCAGCAGTGACTCCCCAGGCACAGATACGCAGTATTTT. Its protein is CASSDSPGTDTQYF.